The 8 T cell receptor beta chains reported below all come from one sample, sequenced in a study of cytomegalovirus exposure and HLA in healthy donors (dated by TCRdb to between 2016 and 2019). Library method: the immunoSEQ multiplex PCR assay. For the multiplex PCR, a mixture combining 60 forward primers for TCR Vbeta segments and 13 reverse primers for TCR Jbeta segments was used. TCRdb carries this immuneACCESS record with in-frame sequences only. Its versions omit some clonotypes, under half of them owing to an unresolved V gene in the studies checked, with the rest unexplained. The sample has about 85,000 clones on record, about four fifths of them singletons. The ten largest clones capture approximately 31% of the sample. Sample: PBMCs. All receptors come from a man in his forties or fifties in good health and CMV-seropositive.

The rearrangement uses TRBV6-1 and TRBJ2-1, with TRBD2 matching 11 bases. V was clipped by 1 base and J by 5 bases; unmatched bases: 4. The CDR3 spans 16 residues. Per the germline V gene, CDR1 is MNHNS and CDR2 is SASEGT. CDR3 protein: CASSEGLAGLHNEQFF. The DNA of the CDR3 is TGTGCCAGCAGTGAAGGACTAGCGGGACTGCACAATGAGCAGTTCTTC.

This clone appeared a single time. The J gene is TRBJ2-3, the V gene TRBV4-2; weak D call: TRBD1 (5 bases). The V end lost 0 bases, the J end lost 1 base, and 11 bases lay between the germline ends. Germline V CDR1 and CDR2: LGHNA, YNFKEQ. The CDR3 extends over 16 amino acids. CDR3 nucleotides: TGTGCCAGCAGCCAAGAGGTAGGGGATCGCACAGATACGCAGTATTTT. Protein sequence: CASSQEVGDRTDTQYF.

The gene calls are TRBV6-6 and TRBJ2-3; 11 bases match TRBD2. The CDR3 has 14 residues. V lost 4 bases to trimming and J lost 8 bases; unmatched junction nucleotides: 5. Germline CDR1 MNHNY, CDR2 SVGAGI (reference sequence). The CDR3 coding sequence is TGTGCCAGCAGTTTACTAGCGGGAGAGGGTACGCAGTATTTT. As protein: CASSLLAGEGTQYF.

V is TRBV6-5 and J is TRBJ2-5, with 7 bases fitting TRBD2. With the DNA end fitting TRBJ2-7 better, the J assignment may be wrong. The CDR3 consists of 15 residues. CDR1 MNHEY and CDR2 SVGAGI come from the germline V gene. CDR3 protein: CASSPTPGLPYEQYF. The CDR3 region has the DNA TGTGCCAGCAGCCCGACGCCGGGACTACCCTACGAGCAGTACTTC.

The chain has TRBV6-5 and TRBJ2-7; tentatively, D is TRBD1 (5 bases). V shed 6 bases and J shed 6 bases, with 15 bases lying between them. Germline CDR1 is MNHEY and CDR2 is SVGAGI. This CDR3 contains 13 residues. In DNA, the CDR3 is TGTGCCAGCAGAACCAGGGATACCTTCGAGCAGTACTTC. It encodes CASRTRDTFEQYF.

A remark on this clone: The same CDR3 arises from other DNA sequences in this sample as well. The gene calls are TRBV7-8 and TRBJ1-4; 7 bases are a match to TRBD1. The CDR3 spans 14 residues. V was clipped by 5 bases and J by 3 bases; unmatched bases: 3. Germline CDR1 SGHVS, CDR2 FQNEAQ. The CDR3 nucleotides are TGTGCCAGCAGCCGGGACAGACCTAATGAAAAACTGTTTTTT. Translation gives CASSRDRPNEKLFF.

The gene calls are TRBV12-5 and TRBJ2-5, with 9 bases identical to TRBD2. After removal of 6 bases from V and 2 bases from J, the junction contained 1 base not matched to a gene. The germline CDR1 and CDR2 sequences are LGHNT and FRNRAP. The CDR3 runs 13 residues. The CDR3 sequence: CASGLAGQETQYF. Here the CDR3 DNA reads TGTGCTAGTGGGCTAGCGGGACAAGAGACCCAGTACTTC. Full variable domain (outside the CDR3, taken from reference TRBV12-5 and TRBJ2-5): DARVTQTPRHKVTEMGQEVTMRCQPILGHNTVFWYRQTMMQGLELLAYFRNRAPLDDSGMPKDRFSAEMPDATLATLKIQPSEPRDSAVYFCASGLAGQETQYFGPGTRLLVL.

The V gene is TRBV27, the J gene TRBJ2-7; TRBD2 agrees at 13 bases. Germline V gives CDR1 MNHEY, CDR2 SMNVEV (reference sequence). This CDR3 has 16 residues. The ends lost 6 bases at V and 2 bases at J; junction bases unmatched: 7. CDR3 DNA sequence: TGTGCCAGCAGCGGGACTAGCGGGGCCATCACCTACGAGCAGTACTTC. Protein product: CASSGTSGAITYEQYF.